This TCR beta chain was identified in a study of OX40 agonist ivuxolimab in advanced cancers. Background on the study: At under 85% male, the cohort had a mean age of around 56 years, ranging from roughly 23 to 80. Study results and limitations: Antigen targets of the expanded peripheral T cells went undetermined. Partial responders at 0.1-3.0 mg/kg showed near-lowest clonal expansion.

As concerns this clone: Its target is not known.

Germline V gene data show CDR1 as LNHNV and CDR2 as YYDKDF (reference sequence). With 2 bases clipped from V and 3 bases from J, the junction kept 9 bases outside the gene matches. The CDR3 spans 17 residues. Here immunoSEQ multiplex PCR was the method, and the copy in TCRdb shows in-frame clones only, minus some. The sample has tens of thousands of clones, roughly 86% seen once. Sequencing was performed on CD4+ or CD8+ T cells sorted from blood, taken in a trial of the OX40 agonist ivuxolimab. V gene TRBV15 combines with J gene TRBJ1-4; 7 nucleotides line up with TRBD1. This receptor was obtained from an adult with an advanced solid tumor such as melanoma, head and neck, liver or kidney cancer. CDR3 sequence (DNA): TGTGCCACCAGCAGATTGCCAGGGGGTAGTTCTAATGAAAAACTGTTTTTT. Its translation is CATSRLPGGSSNEKLFF. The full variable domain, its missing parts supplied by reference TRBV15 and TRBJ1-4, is DAMVIQNPRYQVTQFGKPVTLSCSQTLNHNVMYWYQQKSSQAPKLLFHYYDKDFNNEADTPDNFQSRRPNTSFCFLDIRSPGLGDTAMYLCATSRLPGGSSNEKLFFGSGTQLSVL.